This entry lists 27 T cell receptor beta chains sequenced from one sample in a study of spatial heterogeneity in lung cancer. Using its own MiXCR run on the 5' RACE reads, TCRdb lists one record per CDR3 protein. The sample consists of about 60,000 distinct CDR3 sequences, about 8% of them appearing once. The time point was: sample taken at primary tumor resection. In each case, whole RNA from tumor, nontumor lung or frozen PBMC was sequenced unsorted. The sample here was PBMCs, taken at surgery. These receptors came from a female donor with early-stage non-small cell lung cancer.

This chain connects TRBV6-1 to TRBJ1-1; D gene uncertain. The CDR3 extends over 14 amino acids. V lost 5 bases, J lost 4 bases, and 14 bases lay in between. Germline CDR1 is MNHNS and CDR2 is SASEGT. As DNA, the CDR3 is TGTGCCAGCAGTATGCCGGTGCCGAGCACTGAAGCTTTCTTT. Amino acid sequence: CASSMPVPSTEAFF.

The gene calls are TRBV5-6 and TRBJ1-5, with D possibly TRBD1 on 6 matching bases. The ends were cut back, 0 bases at V and 2 bases at J, with 12 bases in the middle. The V gene's germline CDR1 is SGHDT and CDR2 YYEEEE. The CDR3 is 16 amino acids. CDR3 in DNA: TGTGCCAGCAGCTTGGCGGGCCCAGGGGGCAATCAGCCCCAGCATTTT. Its translation is CASSLAGPGGNQPQHF.

In this sample, this clonotype turned up many times. The V gene is TRBV20-1, the J gene TRBJ2-3, with 7 bases fitting TRBD1. The CDR3 has 13 residues. Looked up from germline, CDR1 is DFQATT and CDR2 is SNEGSKA (reference sequence). Unmatched junction bases numbered 5, after V lost 4 bases and J lost 4 bases. The CDR3 region is CSANTGAPDTQYF. In DNA, the CDR3 is TGCAGTGCTAATACAGGGGCCCCAGATACGCAGTATTTT.

The CDR3 here is CASSGSGTTPGELFF. CDR3 coding DNA: TGTGCCAGCAGTGGCTCCGGGACAACCCCCGGGGAGCTGTTTTTT. The chain uses TRBV12-3 or TRBV12-4 and TRBJ2-2; the D gene is possibly TRBD1 (6 bases). The germline V and J ends were trimmed by 5 bases and 6 bases, with 16 bases remaining between them. The CDR3 loop spans 15 amino acids.

Ten or more counts support this clonotype. The chain uses TRBV28 and TRBJ2-2, with unresolved D. V lost 6 bases, J lost 2 bases, and 13 bases lay in between. From germline, CDR1 is MDHEN and CDR2 SYDVKM. This CDR3 spans 15 amino acids. The CDR3 protein is CASSSLARNTGELFF. CDR3 DNA: TGTGCCAGCAGCTCCTTGGCCCGAAACACCGGGGAGCTGTTTTTT.

CDR3 nucleotides: TGTGCCAGCAGTGAAGGACCCGGTGGTTACAATGAGCAGTTCTTC. Protein product: CASSEGPGGYNEQFF. The V and J genes are TRBV2 and TRBJ2-1; unclear D gene. The CDR3 has 15 residues. Germline values: CDR1 SNHLY, CDR2 FYNNEI. The ends were cut back, 1 base at V and 4 bases at J, with 11 bases in the middle.

This rearrangement joins TRBV27 to TRBJ2-3, with TRBD1 matching 8 bases. This CDR3 has 15 residues. Per the germline V gene, CDR1 is MNHEY and CDR2 is SMNVEV (reference sequence). Losses at the gene ends were 7 bases for V and 0 bases for J; bases not matched to a gene: 6. In DNA, the CDR3 is TGTGCCAGCACTACTCGACAGGGGAGCACAGATACGCAGTATTTT. Its protein is CASTTRQGSTDTQYF.

This chain joins TRBV10-3 and TRBJ2-3, with 12 bases aligning to TRBD1. CDR3 length: 18 amino acids. Germline assignment: CDR1 ENHRY and CDR2 SYGVKD. V lost 3 bases and J lost 3; bases outside the gene matches: 10. The CDR3 reads CAISDPLGTGGKTDTQYF. The CDR3 nucleotides are TGTGCCATCAGTGATCCTCTAGGGACAGGGGGCAAGACAGATACGCAGTATTTT.

Many counts were recorded for this clonotype. V is TRBV20-1 and J is TRBJ2-1, with 11 bases lining up with TRBD2. The CDR3 totals 14 residues. Germline-derived CDR1 and CDR2 are DFQATT and SNEGSKA (reference sequence). CDR3 in amino acids: CITSGRISYNEQFF. The CDR3 DNA is TGCATTACTAGCGGGAGAATCTCCTACAATGAGCAGTTCTTC.

This chain uses TRBV7-2 with TRBJ2-4; the D is unclear. The CDR3 length is 16 residues. V was cut by 1 base and J by 5 bases, with 15 bases left in between. Per germline, CDR1 SGHTA and CDR2 FQGNSA. The CDR3 sequence: CASSLVSTASQNIQYF. CDR3 sequence (DNA): TGTGCCAGCAGCTTAGTTTCCACAGCTTCCCAAAACATTCAGTACTTC.

This clonotype was seen only a few times. J is TRBJ1-4 and V is TRBV10-3, with no clear D. The germline V gene encodes CDR1 ENHRY and CDR2 SYGVKD. Trimming pared 4 bases from V and 2 bases from J, leaving 2 bases between. The CDR3 is 12 residues long. The CDR3 reads CAISVTNEKLFF. As DNA, the CDR3 is TGTGCCATCAGTGTGACTAATGAAAAACTGTTTTTT.

The chain joins TRBV10-1 to TRBJ2-7, with 8 bases that match TRBD1. Germline values: CDR1 WNHNN, CDR2 SYGVQD (reference sequence). The CDR3 has 16 amino acids. V shed 7 bases, J shed 2 bases, and the junction held 13 bases outside the gene matches. CDR3 sequence: CASKPKGGQDTYEQYV. In DNA, the CDR3 is TGCGCCAGCAAGCCAAAGGGGGGACAGGATACCTACGAGCAGTACGTC.

This chain uses TRBV6-6 with TRBJ2-4; 8 nucleotides agree with TRBD1. The trim removed 5 bases at V and 4 bases at J, leaving 10 bases unmatched. The CDR3 is 16 residues long. The germline CDR1 and CDR2 sequences are MNHNY and SVGAGI (reference sequence). Here the CDR3 DNA reads TGTGCCAGCAGTCCGGGACAGGAGGGCCCAAAAAACATTCAGTACTTC. This encodes CASSPGQEGPKNIQYF.

This clonotype appeared a few times. This chain uses TRBV4-1 with TRBJ2-3, with D perhaps TRBD2 (6 bases). V lost 4 bases and J lost 6, with 14 bases in between. The CDR3 is 14 residues long. Germline V gene data show CDR1 as MGHRA and CDR2 as YSYEKL. CDR3 in DNA: TGCGCCAGCAGCCGGGAAGGGAGGATGGATACGCAGTATTTT. Translated, it gives CASSREGRMDTQYF.

In this sample, this clonotype turned up many times. The chain is built from TRBV28 and TRBJ1-4; D is uncertain. Germline CDR1 MDHEN, CDR2 SYDVKM. CDR3 length: 14 residues. V shed 6 bases and J shed 0 bases, with 8 bases lying between them. CDR3 region: CASRQVATNEKLFF. CDR3 nucleotide sequence: TGTGCCAGCAGGCAGGTTGCAACTAATGAAAAACTGTTTTTT.

This clonotype has ten or more counts. The rearrangement uses TRBV7-3 and TRBJ1-6; TRBD1 matches 9 bases. The CDR3 has 15 residues. V dropped 4 bases and J dropped 8; count of bases not matched to a gene: 6. CDR1 is SGHTA and CDR2 is FQGTGA in the germline V gene. For the CDR3, the DNA is TGTGCCAGCAGCTCACGGGACAGGGTTGATTCACCCCTCCACTTT. This translates into CASSSRDRVDSPLHF.

This clonotype has a handful of counts. The genes are TRBV6-6 and TRBJ2-1, with a tentative D call TRBD2 (6 bases). Germline CDR1 MNHNY, CDR2 SVGAGI (reference sequence). V lost 2 bases and J 4 bases, leaving 15 bases between the germline ends. The CDR3 is 16 amino acids. The CDR3 is CASSYPGGGAYNEQFF. As DNA, the CDR3 is TGTGCCAGCAGTTACCCCGGAGGCGGGGCTTACAATGAGCAGTTCTTC.

This clonotype was picked up many times. The chain combines TRBV7-9 with TRBJ2-3; D uncertain. The CDR3 is made up of 11 amino acids. Germline V gene data show CDR1 as SEHNR and CDR2 as FQNEAQ (reference sequence). Trimming took 2 bases from V and 6 from J, leaving 3 bases between them. The chain's CDR3 is CASSLYDTQYF. In nucleotides, the CDR3 is TGTGCCAGCAGCTTATATGATACGCAGTATTTT.

This clonotype has a count of ten or more. V gene TRBV6-2 or TRBV6-3 combines with J gene TRBJ2-7; perhaps TRBD1 as D (6 bases). V dropped 7 bases and J dropped 2 bases, with 15 bases sitting between them. This CDR3 comprises 14 residues. Germline CDR1 is MNHEY and CDR2 is SVGEGT. CDR3 in DNA: TGTGCCAGCACCAATGGGGACATCCCCTACGAGCAGTACTTC. Translating gives CASTNGDIPYEQYF.

This clonotype was picked up many times. The V gene is TRBV18, the J gene TRBJ1-3; no clear D. The CDR3 totals 16 residues. V was trimmed by 2 bases and J by 0 bases, leaving 11 bases between them. Germline CDR1 is KGHSH and CDR2 is LQKENI. In DNA, the CDR3 is TGTGCCAGCTCACCAGGAGGTGACATCTCTGGAAACACCATATATTTT. Its protein is CASSPGGDISGNTIYF.

This clonotype appeared many times. The rearrangement links TRBV9 to TRBJ1-6, with D unresolved. The CDR3 consists of 14 residues. CDR1 SGDLS and CDR2 YYNGEE come from the germline V gene. The V end was cut by 4 bases, the J end by 6 bases, with 11 bases between. Written as DNA, the CDR3 is TGTGCCAGCAGCCTTAGAGGGAGTAATTCACCCCTCCACTTT. Translated, it gives CASSLRGSNSPLHF.

The rearrangement joins TRBV5-1 to TRBJ2-1; TRBD2 matches 8 bases. Germline V CDR1 and CDR2: SGHRS, YFSETQ. The V segment lost 4 bases and the J segment 13 bases; nucleotides outside the gene matches: 10. The length of the CDR3 is 13 residues. The CDR3, as DNA: TGCGCCAGCAGCCGAGGCGGGACTAGGTTCCAGTTCTTC. The encoded protein is CASSRGGTRFQFF.

The chain combines TRBV7-9 with TRBJ1-1, with D maybe TRBD1 (5 bases). This CDR3 spans 16 amino acids. Deletions cut 2 bases from V and 6 bases from J, with 19 bases between. Germline CDR1 reads SEHNR; CDR2 reads FQNEAQ (reference sequence). The CDR3 DNA sequence: TGTGCCAGCAGCTTACAGGGACTCCCCCCAAATGCTGAAGCTTTCTTT. Its protein product is CASSLQGLPPNAEAFF.

This clonotype was observed many times. CDR3 loop: CASSLMKGGPEAFF. CDR3 DNA sequence: TGTGCCAGCAGCTTGATGAAGGGAGGGCCTGAAGCTTTCTTT. The chain couples TRBV5-6 to TRBJ1-1; D is unresolved. The germline V gene has CDR1 SGHDT and CDR2 YYEEEE. With 1 base removed from V and 6 bases from J, the gap between germline ends came to 13 bases. CDR3 length: 14 residues.

This clonotype has a handful of counts. The V call is TRBV7-8, the J call TRBJ2-1, with 7 bases fitting TRBD2. Germline V gives CDR1 SGHVS, CDR2 FQNEAQ. After removal of 1 base from V and 6 bases from J, the junction contained 15 bases not matched to a gene. This CDR3 spans 18 amino acids. CDR3 coding DNA: TGTGCCAGCAGCTTAGAACCCCGCGGGAGTGGGTTTGGCAATGAGCAGTTCTTC. Translating it yields CASSLEPRGSGFGNEQFF.

This chain uses TRBV19 with TRBJ2-5, with D possibly matching TRBD2 (6 bases). The length of the CDR3 is 14 residues. Germline assignment: CDR1 LNHDA and CDR2 SQIVND (reference sequence). V gave up 3 bases and J gave up 6 bases, with 14 bases separating them. CDR3 DNA: TGTGCCAGTAGTATCCCCGGGAGTACTAAGACCCAGTACTTC. This sequence encodes CASSIPGSTKTQYF.

V is TRBV9 and J is TRBJ1-1; TRBD1 agrees at 8 bases. CDR3 length equals 14 residues. Trimming took 4 bases from V and 3 from J; bases not matched to a gene: 5. Germline V gene sequence: CDR1 SGDLS, CDR2 YYNGEE. The CDR3 loop reads CASSIGQGDTEAFF. In DNA form, the CDR3 reads TGTGCCAGCAGCATTGGACAGGGCGACACTGAAGCTTTCTTT.